This entry lists 3 T cell receptor beta chains sequenced from one sample in a study of blood T cell repertoires in COVID-19 (TCRdb year 2020). The library came from the immunoSEQ multiplex PCR assay. Imported from immuneACCESS, the table was reduced by TCRdb to in-frame sequences with V and J called. These copies leave out some clones; in studies compared against another copy, an unresolved V gene accounts for under half, and the cause of the remainder is not known. This sample gives approximately 220,000 clones in total; about four fifths of them show up just once. 8.2% of the sample lies in the top ten. What was sequenced was peripheral blood. The receptors come from a woman in her 50s with acute or convalescent COVID-19.

V usage is TRBV25-1 and J usage is TRBJ2-1; 7 positions match TRBD1. Unmatched junction bases numbered 7, after V lost 8 bases and J lost 6 bases. This CDR3 has 13 amino acids. Germline V lookup: CDR1 MGHDK, CDR2 SYGVNS. In DNA, the CDR3 is TGTGCCAGCGCGAGGGGGCGAGGCAATGAGCAGTTCTTC. This translates into CASARGRGNEQFF.

J is TRBJ1-1 and V is TRBV27; D is possibly TRBD1 (5 bases). This CDR3 comprises 15 residues. Germline V gene sequence: CDR1 MNHEY, CDR2 SMNVEV (reference sequence). Trimming took off 5 bases at V and 7 bases at J, with 20 bases between the two ends. The DNA for the CDR3 is TGTGCCAGCAGTCCCTACGTGTCACGGGGGAATGAAGCTTTCTTT. Translated: CASSPYVSRGNEAFF.

CDR3 sequence (DNA): TGTGCCAGCAGCTTGGAGGGGACCTATAATTCACCCCTCCACTTT. The encoded protein is CASSLEGTYNSPLHF. The chain carries TRBV6-4 and TRBJ1-6; maybe TRBD1 (5 bases). Between the trimmed V and J ends, which lost 6 bases and 2 bases, there was a span of 11 bases. The CDR3 extends over 15 amino acids. Germline V gene sequence: CDR1 MRHNA, CDR2 SNTAGT.